This TCR beta chain is from a study of CD8+ T cells in alopecia areata. General study points: Tissue-resident alphabeta T cells belonging to normal skin likewise get sequenced within scalp specimens.

On this clone: The target antigen is unknown.

V was shortened by 6 bases and J by 3 bases, with 14 bases between the two germline ends. The CDR3 length is 14 residues. Germline CDR1 is SEHNR and CDR2 is FQNEAQ (reference sequence). Samples from alopecia areata patients were lesional scalp punch biopsies and peripheral blood. Isolated RNA was reverse transcribed into cDNA used as the sequencing template. Here immunoSEQ multiplex PCR was the method, and the copy in TCRdb shows in-frame clones only, minus some. Among 65,000 to 70,000 clones, under 75% were seen once, and the ten largest hold roughly a sixth. The specimen comprised CD8+ T cells sorted from blood, sampled at week 0. The receptor was isolated from a human donor with alopecia areata. The chain carries TRBV7-9 and TRBJ2-5; D is unclear. The CDR3, as DNA: TGTGCCAGCAGAGGGTTGATGGGCAAAGAGACCCAGTACTTC. Its translation is CASRGLMGKETQYF.